This T cell receptor beta chain was identified in a study of neurological immune-mediated disorders. Broader study findings: The repertoires of 18 of 34 multiple sclerosis patients fell into one related-CDR3 cluster (a possible signature) under phylogenetic grouping.

V lost 5 bases to trimming and J lost 4 bases, with 14 bases between them. This CDR3 spans 14 amino acids. Germline V gene sequence: CDR1 LNHDA, CDR2 SQIVND (reference sequence). One entry per CDR3 protein, called by TCRdb with MiXCR from the 5' RACE reads. The sample yields 55,000 to 65,000 distinct CDR3 sequences, about 4% seen once. This clonotype was seen a handful of times. The antigen remains undetermined. Sequencing was carried out using PBMCs. The chain combines TRBV19 with TRBJ2-5; D uncertain. This TCR derives from a woman in her fifties or sixties with multiple sclerosis. The CDR3 DNA sequence: TGTGCCAGTAGTCCGGGTTATATAACAGAGACCCAGTACTTC. It yields the protein CASSPGYITETQYF. Looking up the rest from reference TRBV19 and TRBJ2-5 gives the full variable domain: DGGITQSPKYLFRKEGQNVTLSCEQNLNHDAMYWYRQDPGQGLRLIYYSQIVNDFQKGDIAEGYSVSREKKESFPLTVTSAQKNPTAFYLCASSPGYITETQYFGPGTRLLVL.